This T cell receptor (beta chain) emerged from a study of cytotoxic CD8 clonotypes in ibrutinib-treated CLL. Deep sequencing aimed at 1 in 200,000 to 1 in 1 million T cells' resolution. This table comes from immunoSEQ multiplex PCR, and its TCRdb copy is limited to in-frame clones, with some not included. The sample lists 150,000 to 250,000 clones, 72% occurring once. The CDR3 contains 15 residues. V shed 1 base and J 4 bases; nucleotides not matched to a gene: 7. The germline CDR1 and CDR2 sequences are SGHRS and YFSETQ. This TCR derives from a human donor with chronic lymphocytic leukemia. This chain uses TRBV5-1 with TRBJ2-7, with 8 bases aligning to TRBD1. The source material was PBMCs, sampled after 24 months of ibrutinib treatment. The CDR3 region is CASSLSGTGLYEQYF. CDR3 coding DNA: TGCGCCAGCAGCTTGAGTGGGACAGGATTATACGAGCAGTACTTC.